The clone carrying this TCR beta chain was seen only a few times. The antigen is not known. Cells sorted by CD45RO/CCR7/CD25/CD127/CD95/CD27 comprised CD4+ naive, central memory, regulatory and stem cell-like memory cells. The data were taken from a study of beta chain features in type 1 diabetes. Findings and limits, study-wide: Researchers caution that PCR might favor shorter templates, equally among patients and controls. Moderate yet significant TCRB CDR3 shortening was seen in Type 1 diabetes patients in all four CD4+ subsets.

Investigators reverse transcribed all isolated RNA, so they sequenced expressed TCRB transcripts. Measured with immunoSEQ multiplex PCR; TCRdb has only the in-frame clones, and not every one. This table has hundreds of thousands of clones, roughly 12% appearing once. Germline CDR1 SGDLS, CDR2 YYNGEE. V dropped 4 bases and J dropped 4 bases, with 11 bases sitting between them. This CDR3 comprises 13 residues. Sequencing used naive CD4+ T cells from blood. The chain couples TRBV9 to TRBJ1-2, with D possibly TRBD1 on 5 matching bases. The sequence derives from a man younger than 30 with type 1 diabetes. CDR3 protein: CASSPRDAYGYTF. CDR3 nucleotide sequence: TGTGCCAGCAGCCCCCGGGACGCCTATGGCTACACCTTC.